The 14 T cell receptor beta chains in this list originate from one sample, sequenced in a study of regulatory T cells in long-lasting Graves disease. Described time point: newly diagnosed GD, antithyroid drugs for less than 3 months. From RNA extracted from PBMCs, the TCR library was made. Relying on iRepertoire HTBI primers and Arm-PCR of CDR3 regions, the team built TCR beta libraries. TCRdb called the multiplex PCR reads again in MiXCR, with one record for every CDR3 protein. The data contain roughly 560,000 distinct CDR3 sequences, around 16% of them singletons. This sample also belongs to another study, concerning T cells in Graves' hyperthyroidism and ophthalmopathy.

Here the sequenced sample was peripheral blood mononuclear cells (PBMCs), taken at new diagnosis, from a patient treated with antithyroid drugs. The source of these receptors is a woman aged 35-65 years with Graves disease.

This clonotype was seen at least ten times. This rearrangement joins TRBV12-3 or TRBV12-4 to TRBJ2-5; D is ambiguous. With 8 bases removed from V and 0 bases from J, the gap between germline ends came to 10 bases. The CDR3 is 13 residues long. CDR3 sequence reads: CASSLRNQETQYF. CDR3 in DNA: TGTGCCAGCTCCCTTCGAAACCAAGAGACCCAGTACTTC.

In its sample, this clonotype was seen many times. The chain joins TRBV6-1 to TRBJ2-1; the match to TRBD2 covers 12 bases. The V and J ends lost 8 bases and 4 bases, in that order; junction bases with no gene match: 9. Germline CDR1 is MNHNS and CDR2 is SASEGT. The CDR3 is 16 amino acids. CDR3 DNA sequence: TGTGCCAGCGTCGAAACTAGCGGGAGGTTATACAATGAGCAGTTCTTC. Translation: CASVETSGRLYNEQFF.

V is TRBV24-1 and J is TRBJ2-5; possibly TRBD1 or TRBD2 for D (5 bases each). Trimming cost V 5 bases and J 2 bases, with 20 bases left between them. The CDR3 runs to 17 residues. Germline V gene sequence: CDR1 KGHDR, CDR2 SFDVKD. The CDR3 reads CATSAGLLWGIQETQYF. In DNA, the CDR3 is TGTGCCACCAGTGCGGGTTTGCTTTGGGGGATACAAGAGACCCAGTACTTC.

This clonotype was recorded at least ten times. The genes are TRBV3-1 and TRBJ2-1; 7 bases are shared with TRBD1. Germline trimming cut 0 bases from V and 0 bases from J; bases unmatched to any gene: 8. The CDR3 contains 18 residues. The V gene's germline CDR1 is LGHDT and CDR2 YNNKEL (reference sequence). CDR3 protein: CASSQEIGDRASYNEQFF. CDR3 sequence (DNA): TGTGCCAGCAGCCAAGAAATCGGCGACAGGGCCTCCTACAATGAGCAGTTCTTC.

This clonotype was seen ten or more times. The rearrangement uses TRBV18 and TRBJ2-7; 12 bases are a match to TRBD2. Germline-derived CDR1 and CDR2 are KGHSH and LQKENI. This CDR3 contains 14 residues. J gave up 4 bases and V 5 bases, and 3 bases lay outside the gene matches. CDR3: CASSVGLAGYEQYF. Here the CDR3 DNA reads TGTGCCAGCTCAGTCGGACTAGCGGGATACGAGCAGTACTTC.

This clonotype was recorded at least ten times. The chain recombines TRBV28 with TRBJ1-4; maybe TRBD1 (5 bases). Germline values: CDR1 MDHEN, CDR2 SYDVKM. The CDR3 consists of 15 residues. V lost 6 bases and J 7 bases, leaving 18 bases between the germline ends. CDR3 sequence: CASRDTREHPEKLFF. The CDR3 DNA follows: TGTGCCAGCAGGGACACCAGGGAACACCCTGAAAAACTGTTTTTT.

This clonotype was seen a handful of times. V and J are TRBV5-1 and TRBJ2-2; 7 bases are a match to TRBD1. The CDR3 extends over 16 amino acids. The J segment lost 4 bases and the V segment lost 3 bases, leaving 9 bases of the junction unmatched. Germline CDR1 SGHRS, CDR2 YFSETQ. The CDR3 protein is CASSSLDRVGTGELFF. CDR3 nucleotides: TGCGCCAGCAGCTCGCTAGACAGGGTCGGCACCGGGGAGCTGTTTTTT.

This clonotype was seen repeatedly, ten times or more. V is TRBV28 and J is TRBJ2-5; D possibly corresponds to TRBD1 (6 bases). CDR1 is MDHEN, CDR2 SYDVKM, per germline. V gave up 6 bases and J gave up 5 bases, with 16 bases separating them. The length of the CDR3 is 14 residues. CDR3 nucleotides: TGTGCCAGCAGGGGAGATGGCAGGGGTGAGACCCAGTACTTC. Its protein is CASRGDGRGETQYF.

This clonotype was picked up many times. The chain combines TRBV7-9 with TRBJ2-7, with 10 bases lining up with TRBD1. There are 15 residues in the CDR3. The germline V gene encodes CDR1 SEHNR and CDR2 FQNEAQ (reference sequence). V lost 2 bases, J lost 7 bases, and 8 bases stayed unmatched. The CDR3 DNA reads as TGTGCCAGCAGCTTATGGGACAGGGGTATGGGGGAGCAGTACTTC. It yields the protein CASSLWDRGMGEQYF.

This chain links TRBV7-9 with TRBJ1-5; TRBD1 matches 7 bases. Germline V gives CDR1 SEHNR, CDR2 FQNEAQ (reference sequence). Losses at the gene ends were 5 bases for V and 6 bases for J; bases not matched to a gene: 16. CDR3 length: 17 residues. The CDR3, as DNA: TGTGCCAGCAGCCCCGCTAGACTGACAGGGAAAGGTCAGCCCCAGCATTTT. Translation gives CASSPARLTGKGQPQHF.

This clonotype was picked up many times. The rearrangement links TRBV28 to TRBJ2-1, with TRBD2 identical over 11 bases. CDR1 MDHEN and CDR2 SYDVKM come from the germline V gene. The CDR3 is made up of 15 amino acids. Unmatched junction bases numbered 6, after V lost 7 bases and J lost 4 bases. The CDR3 region is CASIEASGGYNEQFF. CDR3 nucleotide sequence: TGTGCCAGCATAGAGGCTAGCGGGGGGTACAATGAGCAGTTCTTC.

This clonotype was seen a handful of times. This chain uses TRBV5-1 with TRBJ1-4, with D uncertain. This CDR3 spans 13 amino acids. V was clipped by 0 bases and J by 8 bases, with 8 bases between them. Germline V gives CDR1 SGHRS, CDR2 YFSETQ. The CDR3 region has the DNA TGCGCCAGCAGCTTGGAGGAGCGAGAAAAACTGTTTTTT. Residues: CASSLEEREKLFF.

In its sample, this clonotype was seen a few times. The CDR3 spells CAISDQGWEKLFF. CDR3 in DNA: TGTGCCATCAGTGATCAGGGTTGGGAAAAACTGTTTTTT. The chain links TRBV10-3 to TRBJ1-4; tentatively, D is TRBD1 (5 bases). The V gene lost 3 bases and the J gene lost 8 bases, with 10 bases spanning the gap. The CDR3 extends over 13 amino acids. CDR1 is ENHRY, CDR2 SYGVKD, per germline.

The chain combines TRBV10-3 with TRBJ2-7, with D possibly being TRBD2 (6 bases). The CDR3 runs 14 residues. V shed 10 bases and J shed 7 bases, with 23 bases lying between them. Germline CDR1 and CDR2: ENHRY and SYGVKD. CDR3 sequence (DNA): TGTGCCAGCAGCCACCGGGACTCCTACAATGAGCAGTACTTC. Its protein product is CASSHRDSYNEQYF.